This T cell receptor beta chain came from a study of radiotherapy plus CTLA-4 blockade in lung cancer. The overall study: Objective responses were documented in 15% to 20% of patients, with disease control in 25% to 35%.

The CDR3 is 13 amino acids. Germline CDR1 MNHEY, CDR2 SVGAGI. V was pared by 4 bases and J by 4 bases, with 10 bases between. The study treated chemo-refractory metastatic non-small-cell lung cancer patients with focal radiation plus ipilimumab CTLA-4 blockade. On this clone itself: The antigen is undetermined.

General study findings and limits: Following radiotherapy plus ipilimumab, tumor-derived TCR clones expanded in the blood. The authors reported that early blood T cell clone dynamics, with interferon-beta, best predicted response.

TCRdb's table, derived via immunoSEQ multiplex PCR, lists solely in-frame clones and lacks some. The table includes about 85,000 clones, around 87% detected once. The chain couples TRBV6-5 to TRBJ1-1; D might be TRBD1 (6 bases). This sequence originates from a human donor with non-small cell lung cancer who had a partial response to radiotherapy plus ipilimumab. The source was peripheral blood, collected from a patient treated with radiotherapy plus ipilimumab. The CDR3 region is CASSLDRPTEAFF. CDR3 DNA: TGTGCCAGCAGTTTAGACAGGCCCACTGAAGCTTTCTTT.